Below, 18 T cell receptor beta chains from the same sample are listed, as sequenced in a study of blood T cell repertoires in COVID-19. The table came from immunoSEQ multiplex PCR; TCRdb's copy has only in-frame clones and leaves some out. The data hold fewer than 350,000 clones, with roughly 90% observed a single time. Sequenced sample: peripheral blood. These receptor sequences come from a woman in her twenties or thirties with COVID-19, enrolled during active disease.

This clone occurred a few times. The V and J genes are TRBV5-1 and TRBJ1-6; possible D gene TRBD1, 6 bases. This CDR3 region has 15 residues. Per the germline V gene, CDR1 is SGHRS and CDR2 is YFSETQ. V lost 0 bases, J lost 7 bases, and 11 bases lay in between. Here the CDR3 reads CASSLGGQRNSPLHF. In nucleotides, the CDR3 is TGCGCCAGCAGCTTGGGAGGACAGCGAAATTCACCCCTCCACTTT.

The chain employs TRBV7-3 and TRBJ2-1; possible D gene TRBD2, 6 bases. Germline-derived CDR1 and CDR2 are SGHTA and FQGTGA. Between the trimmed V and J ends, which lost 2 bases and 6 bases, there was a span of 17 bases. This CDR3 has 16 amino acids. The DNA of the CDR3 is TGTGCCAGCAGCTTAGCCCGGGCCAACGGGGGCAATGAGCAGTTCTTC. Residues: CASSLARANGGNEQFF. The full variable domain, its missing parts supplied by reference TRBV7-3 and TRBJ2-1, is GAGVSQTPSNKVTEKGKYVELRCDPISGHTALYWYRQSLGQGPEFLIYFQGTGAADDSGLPNDRFFAVRPEGSVSTLKIQRTERGDSAVYLCASSLARANGGNEQFFGPGTRLTVL.

V and J are TRBV6-5 and TRBJ1-6; perhaps TRBD1 as D (6 bases). Germline CDR1 and CDR2: MNHEY and SVGAGI. V was trimmed by 0 bases and J by 9 bases, leaving 15 bases between them. The CDR3 has 16 residues. In DNA form, the CDR3 reads TGTGCCAGCAGTTACTCGAGGGGGGGCGCGGGTTCACCCCTCCACTTT. Translating gives CASSYSRGGAGSPLHF.

The chain is built from TRBV28 and TRBJ2-2; TRBD1 matches 7 bases. V lost 7 bases to trimming and J lost 1 base; unmatched junction nucleotides: 6. This CDR3 is built from 15 residues. CDR1 and CDR2 (germline): MDHEN, SYDVKM. CDR3 loop: CASNPGTVNTGELFF. The CDR3 DNA reads as TGTGCCAGCAACCCCGGGACAGTGAACACCGGGGAGCTGTTTTTT.

In its sample, this clone was seen a few times. The gene calls are TRBV15 and TRBJ2-7; 9 bases fit TRBD2. Germline CDR1 LNHNV, CDR2 YYDKDF (reference sequence). The V segment lost 0 bases and the J segment 3 bases; nucleotides outside the gene matches: 6. The CDR3 runs 16 residues. The CDR3 loop is CATSRDSGRGSYEQYF. The CDR3 DNA reads as TGTGCCACCAGCAGAGATAGCGGGAGAGGGAGCTACGAGCAGTACTTC.

CDR3 bases: TGCAGCGTTGATACCTCCCGGGTCACCTTC. It translates to CSVDTSRVTF. This chain connects TRBV29-1 to TRBJ1-2; D is undetermined. The CDR3 contains 10 residues. With 3 bases removed from V and 13 bases from J, the gap between germline ends came to 12 bases. Germline V gives CDR1 SQVTM, CDR2 ANQGSEA.

The chain couples TRBV9 to TRBJ2-1; TRBD1 aligns across 8 bases. The length of the CDR3 is 15 residues. Germline V gives CDR1 SGDLS, CDR2 YYNGEE. V was pared by 5 bases and J by 1 base, with 5 bases of the junction left unmatched. In DNA form, the CDR3 reads TGTGCCAGCAGTGATGGGGACAGGTCCTACAATGAGCAGTTCTTC. It codes for CASSDGDRSYNEQFF.

J is TRBJ2-3 and V is TRBV28; 7 nucleotides align to TRBD2. The germline CDR1 and CDR2 sequences are MDHEN and SYDVKM. V was clipped by 7 bases and J by 2 bases; unmatched bases: 12. The CDR3 is 16 amino acids. The CDR3 here is CASTLLGGGPTDTQYF. Written as DNA, the CDR3 is TGTGCCAGCACCCTTTTGGGCGGGGGACCCACAGATACGCAGTATTTT.

The J gene is TRBJ1-1, the V gene TRBV18; D is unresolved. Between the trimmed V and J ends, which lost 3 bases and 0 bases, there was a span of 11 bases. This CDR3 spans 15 amino acids. Germline CDR1 reads KGHSH; CDR2 reads LQKENI. DNA of the CDR3: TGTGCCAGCTCACCGATTGCAGAACTGAACACTGAAGCTTTCTTT. This gives the protein CASSPIAELNTEAFF.

In this sample, this clone turned up once. The genes are TRBV3-1 (or the pseudogene TRBV3-2) and TRBJ2-7; possibly TRBD1 for D (6 bases). This CDR3 is 15 amino acids long. V gave up 1 base and J gave up 2 bases, with 12 bases separating them. From germline, CDR1 is LGHDT and CDR2 YNNKEL (reference sequence). The CDR3 region is CASSQVGALTYEQYF. The CDR3 bases are TGTGCCAGCAGCCAAGTGGGGGCCCTGACCTACGAGCAGTACTTC.

The chain has TRBV15 and TRBJ1-3; D is unresolved. The length of the CDR3 is 16 residues. V lost 0 bases to trimming and J lost 0 bases, with 9 bases between them. In germline, CDR1 is LNHNV, CDR2 YYDKDF (reference sequence). The CDR3 here is CATSRDWTPSGNTIYF. CDR3 coding DNA: TGTGCCACCAGCAGAGATTGGACTCCCTCTGGAAACACCATATATTTT. Using reference TRBV15 and TRBJ1-3 for the parts outside the CDR3, the full variable domain is DAMVIQNPRYQVTQFGKPVTLSCSQTLNHNVMYWYQQKSSQAPKLLFHYYDKDFNNEADTPDNFQSRRPNTSFCFLDIRSPGLGDTAMYLCATSRDWTPSGNTIYFGEGSWLTVV.

This clone was counted between two and nine times. The genes are TRBV21-1 and TRBJ1-2; the DNA was not compared with TRBD1, the D call given in the table. TRBV21-1 is assigned pseudogene status. The CDR3 has 14 amino acids. CDR3 region: CASNPRDSSYGYTF. CDR3 bases: TGTGCCAGCAACCCCCGGGACAGTAGTTATGGCTACACCTTC.

Comment on this clone: The same CDR3 also results from other DNA sequences found in this sample. The chain recombines TRBV5-1 with TRBJ1-1; 9 nucleotides line up with TRBD1. V was pared by 4 bases and J by 5 bases, with 6 bases of the junction left unmatched. Germline V lookup: CDR1 SGHRS, CDR2 YFSETQ. The CDR3 contains 14 residues. CDR3 in DNA: TGCGCCAGCAGCCCTGGACAGGGGACGACTGAAGCTTTCTTT. It yields the protein CASSPGQGTTEAFF.

The V and J genes are TRBV5-1 and TRBJ2-7; TRBD2 matches 10 bases. The trim removed 8 bases at V and 3 bases at J, leaving 8 bases unmatched. The germline V gene encodes CDR1 SGHRS and CDR2 YFSETQ. The CDR3 spans 14 residues. In DNA, the CDR3 is TGCGCCAGTTCTACGGGACTAGCGAACTACGAGCAGTACTTC. Its protein is CASSTGLANYEQYF.

The chain carries TRBV7-9 and TRBJ2-1; D remains ambiguous. This CDR3 is 14 amino acids long. Trimming pared 5 bases from V and 6 bases from J, leaving 14 bases between. From germline, CDR1 is SEHNR and CDR2 FQNEAQ (reference sequence). CDR3 DNA: TGTGCCAGCAGCCCCGCGGCCCTCCGCAATGAGCAGTTCTTC. It translates to CASSPAALRNEQFF. Supplemented by reference TRBV7-9 and TRBJ2-1, the full variable domain reads DTGVSQNPRHKITKRGQNVTFRCDPISEHNRLYWYRQTLGQGPEFLTYFQNEAQLEKSRLLSDRFSAERPKGSFSTLEIQRTEQGDSAMYLCASSPAALRNEQFFGPGTRLTVL.

The rearrangement uses TRBV19 and TRBJ2-1, with D possibly being TRBD1 (5 bases). This CDR3 comprises 14 residues. Germline CDR1 is LNHDA and CDR2 is SQIVND (reference sequence). The V and J ends lost 3 bases and 8 bases respectively, with 14 bases between them. This chain's CDR3 is CASSIGTGQDEQFF. The CDR3 DNA follows: TGTGCCAGTAGTATTGGAACAGGCCAGGATGAGCAGTTCTTC.

The rearrangement joins TRBV28 to TRBJ1-5; D gene unclear. The ends were cut back, 3 bases at V and 1 base at J, with 13 bases in the middle. Germline loops: CDR1 MDHEN, CDR2 SYDVKM. The CDR3 sequence is 16 residues long. In nucleotides, the CDR3 is TGTGCCAGCAGTTTTATACGGAGTAAGAGCAATCAGCCCCAGCATTTT. Protein product: CASSFIRSKSNQPQHF.

This chain uses TRBV15 with TRBJ2-7, with 10 bases identical to TRBD1. The CDR3 extends over 17 amino acids. The V gene end was trimmed by 0 bases and the J gene end by 1 base; junction bases not matched to a gene: 6. CDR1 and CDR2 from the germline V gene are LNHNV and YYDKDF (reference sequence). CDR3 protein: CATSRDLGQGLSYEQYF. The CDR3 region has the DNA TGTGCCACCAGCAGAGATTTGGGACAGGGGCTTTCCTACGAGCAGTACTTC.